The 20 T cell receptor beta chains reported below all come from one sample, sequenced in a study of CD8+CD57+ T cells in acquired aplastic anemia (dated by TCRdb to between 2017 and 2018). Instrument used: Illumina HiSeq 2000. Genomic DNA was used as template for profiling of TCR beta VDJ combinations and CDR3 sequences. TCRdb reworked the public reads: Q25 trimming with fastp, MiXCR clone assembly, productive beta chains retained. Each record represents a unique CDR3 protein, reported with the most common genes and DNA among its rows. This sample is represented by around 180,000 distinct CDR3 sequences; about 64% of them were singletons. The ten largest account for roughly 44% of the sample. Sequencing was performed on sorted CD4+, CD8+, or CD8+CD57+ T cells (not recorded which) from PBMCs. The receptor set was obtained from a human donor in good health.

This clonotype appeared a few times. This sequence joins TRBV24-1 and TRBJ2-7, with TRBD1 matching over 10 bases. The germline CDR1 and CDR2 sequences are KGHDR and SFDVKD. This CDR3 spans 16 amino acids. J was trimmed by 3 bases and V by 3 bases; bases with no gene match: 7. DNA for the CDR3: TGTGCCACCAGTGATCCCGGAGGGGACAGGGGCTACGAGCAGTACTTC. It encodes CATSDPGGDRGYEQYF.

The V call is TRBV7-2, the J call TRBJ2-5, with TRBD2 matching over 7 bases. CDR1 and CDR2 (germline): SGHTA, FQGNSA. The V and J ends lost 3 bases and 5 bases, in that order; junction bases with no gene match: 3. The CDR3 has 13 amino acids. Written as DNA, the CDR3 is TGTGCCAGCAGCTTTGGGGGAGGGGAGACCCAGTACTTC. Amino acid sequence: CASSFGGGETQYF.

The chain recombines TRBV24-1 with TRBJ1-2, with D unclear. Looked up from germline, CDR1 is KGHDR and CDR2 is SFDVKD. This CDR3 contains 13 residues. V was pared by 3 bases and J by 8 bases, with 12 bases between. CDR3 sequence: CATSDEVKGGYTF. The DNA for the CDR3 is TGTGCCACCAGTGATGAAGTAAAAGGGGGCTACACCTTC.

The sample holds a few counts of this clonotype. The chain uses TRBV9 and TRBJ2-7; the match to TRBD2 covers 9 bases. The CDR3 is 17 amino acids. Trimming cost V 0 bases and J 0 bases; bases outside gene matches: 7. The V gene's germline CDR1 is SGDLS and CDR2 YYNGEE. As DNA, the CDR3 is TGTGCCAGCAGCGTAGTAGGTAGCGGGGGACCCTCCTACGAGCAGTACTTC. Protein: CASSVVGSGGPSYEQYF.

The rearrangement uses TRBV12-3 or TRBV12-4 and TRBJ2-1; 8 bases map to TRBD2. V dropped 3 bases and J dropped 0; count of bases not matched to a gene: 7. This CDR3 has 17 residues. The CDR3 loop is CASSFRRGGVSYNEQFF. CDR3 bases: TGTGCCAGCAGTTTTCGCCGGGGGGGAGTCTCCTACAATGAGCAGTTCTTC.

This clonotype has more than one count but fewer than ten. CDR3: CASSGRGEGSNQPQHF. DNA for the CDR3: TGTGCCAGCAGCGGCCGAGGGGAGGGGAGCAATCAGCCCCAGCATTTT. The chain is built from TRBV2 and TRBJ1-5; possible D gene TRBD1, 5 bases. Trimming shortened V by 6 bases and J by 1 base, and 16 bases separated the two germline ends. This CDR3 has 16 residues. CDR1 is SNHLY, CDR2 FYNNEI, per germline.

V usage is TRBV10-3 and J usage is TRBJ2-3; 12 bases are a match to TRBD2. CDR1 and CDR2 (germline): ENHRY, SYGVKD. This CDR3 has 19 amino acids. Losses at the gene ends were 0 bases for V and 2 bases for J; bases not matched to a gene: 9. The CDR3 spells CAISESKLAGGYYTDTQYF. The CDR3, as DNA: TGTGCCATCAGTGAGTCGAAACTAGCGGGGGGCTATTACACAGATACGCAGTATTTT.

The genes are TRBV19 and TRBJ2-7; 9 positions agree with TRBD2. This CDR3 has 14 amino acids. Trimming removed 6 bases from V and 1 base from J; junction bases left unmatched: 4. Germline values: CDR1 LNHDA, CDR2 SQIVND (reference sequence). The CDR3 is CASSSGLASYEQYF. CDR3 bases: TGTGCCAGTAGCAGCGGACTAGCGTCCTACGAGCAGTACTTC.

This chain connects TRBV9 to TRBJ2-7, with D hard to call. Trimming cost V 0 bases and J 7 bases, with 8 bases left between them. Per germline, CDR1 SGDLS and CDR2 YYNGEE. The CDR3 covers 12 residues. The CDR3 here is CASSVEGSEQYF. The CDR3 bases are TGTGCCAGCAGCGTAGAAGGGTCGGAGCAGTACTTC.

V is TRBV7-8 and J is TRBJ1-3; 7 nucleotides match TRBD1. The V gene's germline CDR1 is SGHVS and CDR2 FQNEAQ. The CDR3 consists of 15 residues. J was trimmed by 0 bases and V by 3 bases; bases with no gene match: 2. The CDR3 DNA reads TGTGCCAGCAGCTTTGACAGGGTCTCTGGAAACACCATATATTTT. Encoded protein: CASSFDRVSGNTIYF. The whole variable domain, remainder taken from reference TRBV7-8 and TRBJ1-3, is GAGVSQSPRYKVAKRGQDVALRCDPISGHVSLFWYQQALGQGPEFLTYFQNEAQLDKSGLPSDRFFAERPEGSVSTLKIQRTQQEDSAVYLCASSFDRVSGNTIYFGEGSWLTVV.

Many counts were recorded for this clonotype. CDR3 DNA: TGTGCCAGCAGTTTTGACCAGGGCTACGAGCAGTACTTC. Its translation is CASSFDQGYEQYF. V and J are TRBV27 and TRBJ2-7; possible D gene TRBD1, 5 bases. The ends were cut back, 3 bases at V and 3 bases at J, with 9 bases in the middle. This CDR3 region has 13 residues. CDR1 MNHEY and CDR2 SMNVEV come from the germline V gene (reference sequence).

To note about this clonotype: A much larger clone differs by one base, so this may be a read error. V gene TRBV6-5 combines with J gene TRBJ2-1; D may be TRBD2 (6 bases). CDR1 and CDR2 from the germline V gene are MNHEY and SVGAGI. The CDR3 sequence is 12 residues long. V lost 6 bases, J lost 5 bases, and 8 bases lay in between. The CDR3 coding sequence is TGTGCCAGCAGGACTAGTCACAATGAGCAGTTCTTC. It yields the protein CASRTSHNEQFF.

The J gene is TRBJ2-7, the V gene TRBV7-2, with 7 positions matching TRBD1. Germline V gene sequence: CDR1 SGHTA, CDR2 FQGNSA. The CDR3 extends over 16 amino acids. V was clipped by 4 bases and J by 6 bases; unmatched bases: 15. Written as DNA, the CDR3 is TGTGCCAGCAGCTCGGGGACAGTTAAGGTGAACTTCGAGCAGTACTTC. Protein product: CASSSGTVKVNFEQYF.

The V call is TRBV10-3, the J call TRBJ1-2, with D possibly matching TRBD1 (6 bases). The CDR3 runs to 13 residues. CDR1 and CDR2 from the germline V gene are ENHRY and SYGVKD. Trimming took off 4 bases at V and 3 bases at J, with 9 bases between the two ends. CDR3 residues: CAISVGQYYGYTF. In DNA, the CDR3 is TGTGCCATCAGTGTAGGACAGTACTATGGCTACACCTTC.

V gene TRBV7-6 combines with J gene TRBJ1-1; D call uncertain. The germline gives CDR1 SGHVS, CDR2 FNYEAQ. The germline V and J ends were trimmed by 1 base and 0 bases, with 6 bases remaining between them. The CDR3 spans 14 residues. The CDR3 DNA reads TGTGCCAGCAGCTTAGAGACCCTGAACACTGAAGCTTTCTTT. Amino acid sequence: CASSLETLNTEAFF.

The gene calls are TRBV20-1 and TRBJ1-1; D ambiguous. Deletions cut 3 bases from V and 9 bases from J, with 8 bases between. CDR1 and CDR2 (germline): DFQATT, SNEGSKA (reference sequence). CDR3 length: 10 residues. The CDR3 sequence is CSARAQQAFF. The CDR3 DNA reads as TGCAGTGCTAGGGCCCAACAAGCTTTCTTT.

J is TRBJ1-1 and V is TRBV7-2; 7 nucleotides align to TRBD1. CDR3 length: 14 amino acids. The trim removed 5 bases at V and 4 bases at J, leaving 7 bases unmatched. The V gene's germline CDR1 is SGHTA and CDR2 FQGNSA. The CDR3 coding sequence is TGTGCCAGCAGCCCGATGACAGGGACCACTGAAGCTTTCTTT. Encoded protein: CASSPMTGTTEAFF.

In its sample, this clonotype was seen many times. The V and J genes are TRBV29-1 and TRBJ2-2, with a weak D call TRBD1 (5 bases). Trimming removed 7 bases at V and 1 base at J, with 10 bases between. The CDR3 consists of 13 residues. Germline values: CDR1 SQVTM, CDR2 ANQGSEA. The CDR3 protein is CSALGVNTGELFF. The CDR3 nucleotides are TGCAGCGCCCTAGGGGTGAACACCGGGGAGCTGTTTTTT.

The V call is TRBV10-3, the J call TRBJ2-1; 11 bases are shared with TRBD2. This CDR3 comprises 15 residues. With 6 bases clipped from V and 5 bases from J, the junction kept 6 bases outside the gene matches. Germline CDR1 and CDR2: ENHRY and SYGVKD. For the CDR3, the DNA is TGTGCCATCAGCTATACTAGCGGGAGACACAATGAGCAGTTCTTC. This sequence encodes CAISYTSGRHNEQFF.

In this sample, this clonotype turned up a few times. The chain uses TRBV5-4 and TRBJ1-1; possible D gene TRBD1, 5 bases. Germline V gives CDR1 SGHNT, CDR2 YYREEE (reference sequence). The V gene lost 6 bases and the J gene lost 1 base, with 16 bases spanning the gap. This CDR3 contains 15 residues. Written as DNA, the CDR3 is TGTGCCAGCAACCCGGGGCCCTCAACGAACACTGAAGCTTTCTTT. Amino acids: CASNPGPSTNTEAFF.